These 29 T cell receptor beta chains were all obtained from the same sample, sequenced in a study of T-cell memory formation after mild COVID-19. TCRdb independently ran MiXCR on the 5' RACE reads; one entry per CDR3 protein. The repertoire holds a few hundred thousand distinct CDR3 sequences, about 23% seen once, with around 13% in the top ten. Sequenced input: PBMCs or a T cell subset sorted from them (not recorded which). These receptors were taken from an adult woman who had mild COVID-19 (a few samples of this study predate the infection). Cell type and time point are not known.

By sample share, this clonotype is medium-sized. The rearrangement joins TRBV12-3 or TRBV12-4 to TRBJ2-7; unclear D gene. This CDR3 region has 13 residues. With 3 bases removed from V and 6 bases from J, the gap between germline ends came to 12 bases. The CDR3 DNA is TGTGCCAGCAGTTTCGGGTCTGGTGGCGAGCAGTACTTC. Its translation: CASSFGSGGEQYF.

This sequence joins TRBV20-1 and TRBJ2-7; 10 bases map to TRBD1. CDR3 length: 14 residues. V lost 2 bases and J lost 5; bases outside the gene matches: 6. Germline CDR1 and CDR2: DFQATT and SNEGSKA (reference sequence). Here the CDR3 DNA reads TGCAGTGCTAGACCCGGGACAGGGGCCCACGAGCAGTACTTC. This codes for CSARPGTGAHEQYF.

The chain joins TRBV9 to TRBJ2-3, with D hard to call. This CDR3 has 13 amino acids. CDR1 is SGDLS, CDR2 YYNGEE, per germline. V lost 0 bases and J 6 bases, leaving 8 bases between the germline ends. The CDR3 nucleotides are TGTGCCAGCAGCGTAGAGGATGTGGATACGCAGTATTTT. Residues: CASSVEDVDTQYF.

The rearrangement joins TRBV9 to TRBJ1-1; 9 bases align to TRBD1. There are 16 residues in the CDR3. CDR1 SGDLS and CDR2 YYNGEE come from the germline V gene. V shed 2 bases, J shed 0 bases, and the junction held 5 bases outside the gene matches. For the CDR3, the DNA is TGTGCCAGCAGCGTTACAGGGGGCCTAATGAACACTGAAGCTTTCTTT. This sequence encodes CASSVTGGLMNTEAFF.

This chain links TRBV7-2 with TRBJ2-3; the D is unclear. The CDR3 contains 14 residues. The V gene's germline CDR1 is SGHTA and CDR2 FQGNSA. V gave up 3 bases and J gave up 7 bases, with 14 bases separating them. The CDR3, as DNA: TGTGCCAGCAGCTTGGAAGGGAAAAGAAATACGCAGTATTTT. It specifies CASSLEGKRNTQYF.

This clonotype was seen only a few times. This chain joins TRBV27 and TRBJ2-3; TRBD1 matches at 8 bases. Germline CDR1 is MNHEY and CDR2 is SMNVEV (reference sequence). The CDR3 runs to 16 residues. After removal of 5 bases from V and 3 bases from J, the junction contained 10 bases not matched to a gene. For the CDR3, the DNA is TGTGCCAGCAGTACAAGACAGGGGACGGCAACAGATACGCAGTATTTT. Translated, it gives CASSTRQGTATDTQYF.

This clonotype was recorded a few times. The V call is TRBV5-1, the J call TRBJ2-7; 7 bases align to TRBD1. This CDR3 region has 13 residues. With V trimmed by 4 bases and J by 7 bases, 8 bases remained unmatched. The germline gives CDR1 SGHRS, CDR2 YFSETQ. In DNA form, the CDR3 reads TGCGCCAGCAGCCCGGACAGGTTTCAGGAGCAGTACTTC. Amino acid sequence: CASSPDRFQEQYF.

This clonotype occurred a few times. The gene calls are TRBV12-3 or TRBV12-4 and TRBJ2-7, with D uncertain. The V and J ends lost 5 bases and 2 bases respectively, with 16 bases between them. This CDR3 is 15 amino acids long. The chain's CDR3 is CASSTLSPGTYEQYF. Written as DNA, the CDR3 is TGTGCCAGCAGTACATTGTCTCCAGGAACCTACGAGCAGTACTTC.

This clonotype was observed a handful of times. V usage is TRBV6-2 or TRBV6-3 and J usage is TRBJ2-3; TRBD2 agrees at 12 bases. The length of the CDR3 is 16 residues. The V segment lost 5 bases and the J segment 3 bases; nucleotides outside the gene matches: 6. Germline CDR1 reads MNHEY; CDR2 reads SVGEGT. Here the CDR3 DNA reads TGTGCCAGCAGTAAACTCCTAGCGGGGGGGACAGATACGCAGTATTTT. Its protein product is CASSKLLAGGTDTQYF.

The V gene is TRBV3-1, the J gene TRBJ1-1, with 8 bases matching TRBD1. The germline V gene encodes CDR1 LGHDT and CDR2 YNNKEL (reference sequence). J gave up 6 bases and V 0 bases, and 6 bases lay outside the gene matches. The CDR3 is made up of 15 amino acids. Here the CDR3 DNA reads TGTGCCAGCAGCCAAGATCTGCCGACAGGGGCTGAAGCTTTCTTT. Encoded protein: CASSQDLPTGAEAFF.

The chain carries TRBV28 and TRBJ1-2; 8 nucleotides line up with TRBD1. The trim removed 9 bases at V and 4 bases at J, leaving 7 bases unmatched. Germline V gene lookup returns CDR1 MDHEN and CDR2 SYDVKM. The CDR3 contains 13 residues. CDR3 region: CARATGTGYGYTF. CDR3 nucleotides: TGTGCCAGGGCCACCGGGACAGGCTATGGCTACACCTTC.

V usage is TRBV7-2 and J usage is TRBJ2-7, with D perhaps assigned TRBD1 or TRBD2 (5 bases each). Between the trimmed V and J ends, which lost 4 bases and 7 bases, there was a span of 20 bases. The CDR3 is 15 residues long. CDR1 and CDR2 (germline): SGHTA, FQGNSA. Here the CDR3 reads CASSSGLAKSREQYF. The CDR3 bases are TGTGCCAGCAGCTCGGGGCTAGCAAAATCGAGGGAGCAGTACTTC.

This clonotype was counted once. This chain links TRBV2 with TRBJ2-7, with a weak D call TRBD2 (6 bases). Germline lookup yields CDR1 SNHLY and CDR2 FYNNEI. V shed 5 bases and J shed 7 bases, with 15 bases lying between them. The CDR3 has 13 amino acids. The CDR3 DNA is TGTGCCAGCAGTAAGGTTGGAGGGACGGAGCAGTACTTC. It translates to CASSKVGGTEQYF.

The chain links TRBV7-8 to TRBJ1-3; 7 positions agree with TRBD1. V trimming: 5 bases; J trimming: 0 bases; junction bases outside the gene matches: 4. The CDR3 covers 15 residues. Germline CDR1 SGHVS, CDR2 FQNEAQ. CDR3 sequence reads: CASSGGTVSGNTIYF. CDR3 bases: TGTGCCAGCAGCGGCGGGACAGTCTCTGGAAACACCATATATTTT.

A few counts support this clonotype. The V and J genes are TRBV5-1 and TRBJ2-3; possibly TRBD1 for D (6 bases). V shed 9 bases and J shed 3 bases, with 17 bases lying between them. The CDR3 totals 14 residues. The germline CDR1 and CDR2 sequences are SGHRS and YFSETQ. CDR3 bases: TGCGCCACCTCCCTGGGGCAGGGGACAGATACGCAGTATTTT. Protein sequence: CATSLGQGTDTQYF.

The chain carries TRBV19 and TRBJ2-1, with unresolved D. Germline V CDR1 and CDR2: LNHDA, SQIVND (reference sequence). Trimming stripped 1 base from V and 10 bases from J, with 5 bases between. The CDR3 sequence is 11 residues long. The CDR3 bases are TGTGCCAGTAGTATAGGGCAGGAGCAGTTCTTC. This sequence encodes CASSIGQEQFF.

The rearrangement joins TRBV5-1 to TRBJ1-5, with TRBD1 as a possible D gene (6 bases). The CDR3 is 17 residues long. From germline, CDR1 is SGHRS and CDR2 YFSETQ. With 0 bases removed from V and 4 bases from J, the gap between germline ends came to 17 bases. The DNA of the CDR3 is TGCGCCAGCAGCTTGGTTGGTACCAGGGGTCGGAATCAGCCCCAGCATTTT. Its protein product is CASSLVGTRGRNQPQHF.

This clonotype was observed a handful of times. This chain connects TRBV7-6 to TRBJ2-2, with TRBD1 matching over 8 bases. The V segment lost 3 bases and the J segment 7 bases; nucleotides outside the gene matches: 4. The CDR3 runs 14 residues. Germline V gene data show CDR1 as SGHVS and CDR2 as FNYEAQ. The CDR3 loop is CASSLAGTGGELFF. Written as DNA, the CDR3 is TGTGCCAGCAGCTTGGCGGGGACAGGCGGGGAGCTGTTTTTT.

CDR3 sequence reads: CASSQEVAGFRGYEQYF. CDR3 nucleotides: TGTGCCAGCAGCCAAGAAGTAGCGGGATTTCGAGGCTACGAGCAGTACTTC. V is TRBV3-1 and J is TRBJ2-7; 8 bases are shared with TRBD2. The germline V gene has CDR1 LGHDT and CDR2 YNNKEL (reference sequence). The CDR3 spans 17 residues. Trimming cost V 0 bases and J 3 bases; bases outside gene matches: 10.

In its sample, this clonotype was seen a few times. This rearrangement joins TRBV7-8 to TRBJ1-3; TRBD1 agrees at 7 bases. From germline, CDR1 is SGHVS and CDR2 FQNEAQ. This CDR3 has 17 residues. The junction had 6 bases not matched to a gene; V was cut back by 0 bases and J by 1 base. This CDR3 reads CASSLAGTGVSGNTIYF. The CDR3, as DNA: TGTGCCAGCAGCTTAGCGGGTACAGGGGTATCTGGAAACACCATATATTTT.

This clonotype came up a few times. The chain joins TRBV3-1 to TRBJ2-7; D is ambiguous. Trimming took off 1 base at V and 10 bases at J, with 8 bases between the two ends. Germline-derived CDR1 and CDR2 are LGHDT and YNNKEL (reference sequence). This CDR3 is 11 amino acids long. DNA of the CDR3: TGTGCCAGCAGCCAAGGCGAGCGTCAGTACTTC. Translation gives CASSQGERQYF.

V gene TRBV2 combines with J gene TRBJ2-2; D gene unclear. The CDR3 has 14 residues. V was pared by 4 bases and J by 4 bases, with 10 bases between. In germline, CDR1 is SNHLY, CDR2 FYNNEI. The CDR3 region has the DNA TGTGCCAGCAGTGTTGGTCGGCCCACCGGGGAGCTGTTTTTT. It yields the protein CASSVGRPTGELFF.

The table lists this clonotype with many counts. V and J are TRBV5-6 and TRBJ2-2; 7 positions match TRBD2. CDR3 length equals 16 residues. J lost 3 bases, V lost 1 base, and 6 bases had no gene match. In germline, CDR1 is SGHDT, CDR2 YYEEEE. This CDR3 is CASSLIVGGYTGELFF. The CDR3 nucleotides are TGTGCCAGCAGCTTGATTGTCGGGGGGTACACCGGGGAGCTGTTTTTT.

This clonotype was detected only a few times. The chain uses TRBV5-1 and TRBJ2-1; D may be TRBD2 (5 bases). Germline-derived CDR1 and CDR2 are SGHRS and YFSETQ. This CDR3 contains 15 residues. The V end lost 5 bases, the J end lost 1 base, and 13 bases lay between the germline ends. CDR3 nucleotides: TGCGCCAGCAGGCTTGCGGGTGGGTCCTACAATGAGCAGTTCTTC. Encoded protein: CASRLAGGSYNEQFF.

The chain links TRBV4-1 to TRBJ2-3, with D possibly TRBD2 on 6 matching bases. V lost 6 bases to trimming and J lost 2 bases, with 15 bases between them. The CDR3 is 15 residues long. Germline assignment: CDR1 MGHRA and CDR2 YSYEKL. Here the CDR3 reads CASSRSGVYTDTQYF. The CDR3 DNA follows: TGCGCCAGCAGTCGCTCGGGGGTCTACACAGATACGCAGTATTTT.

V is TRBV7-2 and J is TRBJ2-7; maybe TRBD2 (5 bases). V was shortened by 4 bases and J by 4 bases, with 11 bases between the two germline ends. Germline V gene lookup returns CDR1 SGHTA and CDR2 FQGNSA. The CDR3 contains 13 residues. CDR3 in DNA: TGTGCCAGCAGCTCCGTCGGGAAGTACGAGCAGTACTTC. Its translation is CASSSVGKYEQYF.

This clonotype was counted a few times. The chain carries TRBV5-6 and TRBJ2-5; no definite D call. From germline, CDR1 is SGHDT and CDR2 YYEEEE. The CDR3 spans 13 residues. The V end lost 1 base, the J end lost 1 base, and 5 bases lay between the germline ends. The CDR3: CASSLSSQETQYF. In nucleotides, the CDR3 is TGTGCCAGCAGCTTGTCCTCCCAAGAGACCCAGTACTTC. The whole variable domain, filled in from reference TRBV5-6 and TRBJ2-5, reads DAGVTQSPTHLIKTRGQQVTLRCSPKSGHDTVSWYQQALGQGPQFIFQYYEEEERQRGNFPDRFSGHQFPNYSSELNVNALLLGDSALYLCASSLSSQETQYFGPGTRLLVL.

The chain carries TRBV7-7 and TRBJ2-6, with a possible D match to TRBD2 (6 bases). Trimming took off 5 bases at V and 0 bases at J, with 14 bases between the two ends. The CDR3 contains 17 residues. Per the germline V gene, CDR1 is SSHAT and CDR2 is FNYEAQ (reference sequence). CDR3 nucleotides: TGTGCCAGCAGCCCGCGGGACGGGCGCTCTGGGGCCAACGTCCTGACTTTC. Encoded protein: CASSPRDGRSGANVLTF.

This chain connects TRBV6-2 or TRBV6-3 to TRBJ1-5, with 7 bases identical to TRBD1. Germline CDR1 MNHEY, CDR2 SVGEGT. V was clipped by 5 bases and J by 4 bases; unmatched bases: 8. This CDR3 spans 15 amino acids. DNA of the CDR3: TGTGCCAGCAGTGACACAGGGGTACTTAATCAGCCCCAGCATTTT. It codes for CASSDTGVLNQPQHF.